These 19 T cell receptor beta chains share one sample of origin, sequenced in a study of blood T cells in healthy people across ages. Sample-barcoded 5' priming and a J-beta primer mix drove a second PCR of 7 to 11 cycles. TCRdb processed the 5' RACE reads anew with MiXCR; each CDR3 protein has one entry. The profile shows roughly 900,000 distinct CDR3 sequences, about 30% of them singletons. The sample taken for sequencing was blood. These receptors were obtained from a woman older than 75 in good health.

CDR3 in amino acids: CASSPGTYYNSPLHF. The CDR3 DNA is TGTGCCAGCAGCCCCGGGACATATTATAATTCACCCCTCCACTTT. The rearrangement links TRBV7-8 to TRBJ1-6; D is perhaps TRBD1 (6 bases). V lost 5 bases and J 4 bases, leaving 12 bases between the germline ends. Germline V gives CDR1 SGHVS, CDR2 FQNEAQ. The CDR3 covers 15 residues.

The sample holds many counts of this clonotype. The CDR3 sequence: CSVELRDRESPDTQYF. In nucleotides, the CDR3 is TGCAGCGTGGAACTTAGGGACAGGGAGTCGCCAGATACGCAGTATTTT. The chain combines TRBV29-1 with TRBJ2-3; 9 bases are a match to TRBD1. The CDR3 consists of 16 residues. Per germline, CDR1 SQVTM and CDR2 ANQGSEA. J lost 4 bases, V lost 6 bases, and 14 bases had no gene match.

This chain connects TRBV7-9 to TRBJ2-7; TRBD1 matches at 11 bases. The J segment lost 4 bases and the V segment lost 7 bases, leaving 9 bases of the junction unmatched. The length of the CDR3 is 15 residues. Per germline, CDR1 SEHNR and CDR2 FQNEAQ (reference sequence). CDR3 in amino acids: CASNQQGTGGYEQYF. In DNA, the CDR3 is TGTGCCAGCAACCAACAGGGGACAGGGGGTTACGAGCAGTACTTC. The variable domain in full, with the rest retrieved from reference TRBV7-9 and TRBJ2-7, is DTGVSQNPRHKITKRGQNVTFRCDPISEHNRLYWYRQTLGQGPEFLTYFQNEAQLEKSRLLSDRFSAERPKGSFSTLEIQRTEQGDSAMYLCASNQQGTGGYEQYFGPGTRLTVT.

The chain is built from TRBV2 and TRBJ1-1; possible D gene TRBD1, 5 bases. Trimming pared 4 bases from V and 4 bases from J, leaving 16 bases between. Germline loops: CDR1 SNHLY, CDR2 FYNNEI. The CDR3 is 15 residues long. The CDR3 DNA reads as TGTGCCAGCAGTGGCGTGAGGGGCGTGGGCACTGAAGCTTTCTTT. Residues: CASSGVRGVGTEAFF.

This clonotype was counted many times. DNA of the CDR3: TGTGCCAGCAGCTTAAAGGGACGCCAAAGCACAGATACGCAGTATTTT. It encodes CASSLKGRQSTDTQYF. The chain joins TRBV7-2 to TRBJ2-3, with D tentatively TRBD1 or TRBD2 (5 bases each). Germline V gene sequence: CDR1 SGHTA, CDR2 FQGNSA. V shed 2 bases and J shed 0 bases, with 12 bases lying between them. The CDR3 loop spans 16 amino acids.

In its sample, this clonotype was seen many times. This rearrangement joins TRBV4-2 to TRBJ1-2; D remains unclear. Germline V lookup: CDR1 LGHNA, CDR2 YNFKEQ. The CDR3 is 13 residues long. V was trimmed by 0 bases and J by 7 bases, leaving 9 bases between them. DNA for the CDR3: TGTGCCAGCAGCCAAGATCCCGGGTCTGGCTACACCTTC. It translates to CASSQDPGSGYTF.

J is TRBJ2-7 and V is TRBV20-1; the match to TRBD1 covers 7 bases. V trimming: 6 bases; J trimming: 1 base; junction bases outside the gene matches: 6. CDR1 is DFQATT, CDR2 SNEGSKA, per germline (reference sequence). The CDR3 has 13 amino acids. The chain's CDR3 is CSARRTGSYEQYF. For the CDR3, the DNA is TGCAGTGCCCGAAGGACAGGATCCTACGAGCAGTACTTC.

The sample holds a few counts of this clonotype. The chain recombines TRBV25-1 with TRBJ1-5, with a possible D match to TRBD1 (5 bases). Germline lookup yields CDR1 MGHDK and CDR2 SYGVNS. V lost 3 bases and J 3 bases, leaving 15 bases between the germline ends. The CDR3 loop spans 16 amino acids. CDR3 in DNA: TGTGCCAGCAGTGAGTTGGGCAGGGAGGACAATCAGCCCCAGCATTTT. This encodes CASSELGREDNQPQHF.

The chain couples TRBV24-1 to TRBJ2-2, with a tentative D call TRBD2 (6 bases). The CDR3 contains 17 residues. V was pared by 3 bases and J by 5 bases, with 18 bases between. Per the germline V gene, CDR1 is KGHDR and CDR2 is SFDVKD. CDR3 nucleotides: TGTGCCACCAGTGATGCTCGGGGAGGCTTATGGACCGGGGAGCTGTTTTTT. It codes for CATSDARGGLWTGELFF.

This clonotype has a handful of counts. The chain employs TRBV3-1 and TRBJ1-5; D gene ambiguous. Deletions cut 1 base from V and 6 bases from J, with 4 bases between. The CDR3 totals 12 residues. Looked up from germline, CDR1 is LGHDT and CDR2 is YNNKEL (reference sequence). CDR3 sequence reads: CASSQGFQPQHF. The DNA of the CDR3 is TGTGCCAGCAGCCAAGGGTTTCAGCCCCAGCATTTT.

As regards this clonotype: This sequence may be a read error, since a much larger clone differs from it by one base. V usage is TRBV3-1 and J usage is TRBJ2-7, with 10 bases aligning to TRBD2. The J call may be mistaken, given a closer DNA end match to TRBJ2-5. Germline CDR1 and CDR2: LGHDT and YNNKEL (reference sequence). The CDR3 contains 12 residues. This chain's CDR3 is CTSGGAVETQYF. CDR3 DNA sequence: TGTACCAGCGGGGGGGCCGTGGAGACCCAGTACTTC.

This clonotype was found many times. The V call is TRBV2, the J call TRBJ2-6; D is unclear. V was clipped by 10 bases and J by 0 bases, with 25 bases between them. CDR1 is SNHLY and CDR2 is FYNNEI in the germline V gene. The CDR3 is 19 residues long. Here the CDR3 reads CATKGRSGWSLSGANVLTF. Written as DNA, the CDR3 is TGTGCCACAAAGGGCAGGTCGGGTTGGTCACTCTCTGGGGCCAACGTCCTGACTTTC.

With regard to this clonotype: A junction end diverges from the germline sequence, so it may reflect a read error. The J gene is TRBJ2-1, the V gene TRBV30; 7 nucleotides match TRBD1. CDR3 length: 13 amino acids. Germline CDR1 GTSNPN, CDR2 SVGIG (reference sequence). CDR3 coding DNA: TGTGCCTGGAGTGTACAGGGGCCCAATGAGCAGTGCTTC. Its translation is CAWSVQGPNEQCF. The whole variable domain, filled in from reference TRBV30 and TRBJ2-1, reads SQTIHQWPATLVQPVGSPLSLECTVEGTSNPNLYWYRQAAGRGLQLLFYSVGIGQISSEVPQNLSASRPQDRQFILSSKKLLLSDSGFYLCAWSVQGPNEQCFGPGTRLTVL.

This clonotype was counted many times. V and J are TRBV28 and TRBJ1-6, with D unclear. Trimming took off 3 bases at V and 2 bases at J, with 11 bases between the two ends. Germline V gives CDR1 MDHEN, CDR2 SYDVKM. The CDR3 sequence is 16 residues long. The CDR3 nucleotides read TGTGCCAGCAGTTTTTTGGGGTTTACCTATAATTCACCCCTCCACTTT. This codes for CASSFLGFTYNSPLHF.

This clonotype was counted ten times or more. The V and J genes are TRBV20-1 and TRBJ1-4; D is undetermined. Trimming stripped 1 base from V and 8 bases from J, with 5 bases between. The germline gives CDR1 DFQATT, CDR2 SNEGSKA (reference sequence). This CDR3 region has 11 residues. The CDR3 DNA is TGCAGTGCTAGAGGAGGAGAAAAACTGTTTTTT. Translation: CSARGGEKLFF.

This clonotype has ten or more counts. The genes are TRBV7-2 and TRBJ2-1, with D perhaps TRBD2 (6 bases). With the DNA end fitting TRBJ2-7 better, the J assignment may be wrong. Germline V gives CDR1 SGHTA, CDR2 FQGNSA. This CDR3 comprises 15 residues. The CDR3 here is CASSRDSSSYNEQYF. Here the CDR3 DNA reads TGTGCCAGCAGCAGGGACTCCAGCTCCTACAATGAGCAGTACTTC.

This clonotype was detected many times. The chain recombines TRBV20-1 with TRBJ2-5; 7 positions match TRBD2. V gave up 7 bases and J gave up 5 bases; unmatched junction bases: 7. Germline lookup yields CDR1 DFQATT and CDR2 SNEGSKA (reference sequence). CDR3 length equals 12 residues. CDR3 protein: CSGSTSEETQYF. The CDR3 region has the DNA TGCAGTGGTAGTACTAGCGAGGAGACCCAGTACTTC.

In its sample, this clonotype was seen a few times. CDR3 DNA sequence: TGTGCCAGCAGTTTACTACGGGACAAAGCTTATGGCTACACCTTC. This codes for CASSLLRDKAYGYTF. The V call is TRBV12-3 or TRBV12-4, the J call TRBJ1-2; possible D gene TRBD1, 6 bases. Trimming removed 2 bases at V and 5 bases at J, with 15 bases between. This CDR3 is 15 amino acids long.

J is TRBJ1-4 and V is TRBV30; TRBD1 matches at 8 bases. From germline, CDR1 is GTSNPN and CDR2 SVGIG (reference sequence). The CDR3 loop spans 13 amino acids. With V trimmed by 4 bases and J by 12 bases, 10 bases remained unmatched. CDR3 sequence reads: CAWNVGQGGELFF. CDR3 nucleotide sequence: TGTGCCTGGAATGTCGGACAGGGTGGGGAACTGTTTTTT.